These 6 T cell receptor beta chains share one sample of origin, sequenced in a study of blood T cell repertoires in COVID-19. Sequencing was performed with immunoSEQ multiplex PCR; in TCRdb, only in-frame clones are kept and a portion is missing. The sample shows some 220,000 clones, 70% to 90% of them seen only once. The sequencing input was peripheral blood. These receptors were obtained from a man in his fifties or sixties who had recovered from COVID-19.

The rearrangement uses TRBV15 and TRBJ2-1; D not certain. V lost 3 bases and J 6 bases, leaving 9 bases between the germline ends. Germline-derived CDR1 and CDR2 are LNHNV and YYDKDF (reference sequence). The CDR3 contains 13 residues. CDR3 nucleotide sequence: TGTGCCACCAGCAGGGCTGACACCAATGAGCAGTTCTTC. Translated: CATSRADTNEQFF. The whole variable domain, remainder taken from reference TRBV15 and TRBJ2-1, is DAMVIQNPRYQVTQFGKPVTLSCSQTLNHNVMYWYQQKSSQAPKLLFHYYDKDFNNEADTPDNFQSRRPNTSFCFLDIRSPGLGDTAMYLCATSRADTNEQFFGPGTRLTVL.

The chain has TRBV5-5 and TRBJ1-2, with 8 positions matching TRBD1. After removal of 2 bases from V and 0 bases from J, the junction contained 3 bases not matched to a gene. CDR3 length equals 15 residues. CDR1 is SGHKS and CDR2 is YYEKEE in the germline V gene (reference sequence). CDR3 DNA sequence: TGTGCCAGCAGCTTAGGACAGGGCCCTAACTATGGCTACACCTTC. Protein product: CASSLGQGPNYGYTF.

A note on this clone: The sample contains more than one DNA sequence encoding this CDR3. The chain links TRBV18 to TRBJ2-3; TRBD1 matches at 9 bases. CDR1 and CDR2 from the germline V gene are KGHSH and LQKENI. V lost 3 bases to trimming and J lost 3 bases; unmatched junction nucleotides: 1. This CDR3 has 14 amino acids. This CDR3 is CASSPGQGTDTQYF. Written as DNA, the CDR3 is TGTGCCAGCTCACCCGGACAGGGGACAGATACGCAGTATTTT.

The CDR3 loop reads CASSGLAGVDETQYF. The CDR3 DNA follows: TGTGCCAGCAGCGGACTAGCGGGAGTAGATGAGACCCAGTACTTC. The rearrangement uses TRBV21-1 and TRBJ2-5; no check of the table's D call, TRBD2, against the DNA was made. TRBV21-1 is listed as a pseudogene. The CDR3 is 15 residues long.

The rearrangement joins TRBV20-1 to TRBJ1-2, with 9 bases lining up with TRBD1. The length of the CDR3 is 11 residues. Trimming took 6 bases from V and 8 from J; bases not matched to a gene: 4. Per germline, CDR1 DFQATT and CDR2 SNEGSKA (reference sequence). This CDR3 is CSAGTGRGYTF. CDR3 sequence (DNA): TGCAGTGCCGGGACAGGGCGGGGCTACACCTTC.

This chain joins TRBV29-1 and TRBJ1-3; D remains unclear. V was clipped by 7 bases and J by 4 bases, with 8 bases between them. The length of the CDR3 is 11 residues. In germline, CDR1 is SQVTM, CDR2 ANQGSEA. The CDR3 loop is CSGRFGNTIYF. The CDR3 bases are TGCAGCGGGCGGTTCGGAAACACCATATATTTT. Full variable domain (rest looked up from reference TRBV29-1 and TRBJ1-3): SAVISQKPSRDICQRGTSLTIQCQVDSQVTMMFWYRQQPGQSLTLIATANQGSEATYESGFVIDKFPISRPNLTFSTLTVSNMSPEDSSIYLCSGRFGNTIYFGEGSWLTVV.